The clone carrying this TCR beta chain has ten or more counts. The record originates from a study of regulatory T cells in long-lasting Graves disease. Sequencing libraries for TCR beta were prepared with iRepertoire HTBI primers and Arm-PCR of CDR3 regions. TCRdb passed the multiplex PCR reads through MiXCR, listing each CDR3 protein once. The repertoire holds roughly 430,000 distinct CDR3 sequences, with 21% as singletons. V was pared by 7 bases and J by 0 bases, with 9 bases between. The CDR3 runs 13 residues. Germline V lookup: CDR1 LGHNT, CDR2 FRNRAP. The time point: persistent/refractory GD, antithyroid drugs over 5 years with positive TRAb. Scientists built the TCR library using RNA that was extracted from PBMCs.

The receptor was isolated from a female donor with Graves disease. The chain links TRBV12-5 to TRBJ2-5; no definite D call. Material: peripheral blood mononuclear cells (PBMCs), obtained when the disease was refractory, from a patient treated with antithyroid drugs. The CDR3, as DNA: TGTGCTAGTGCCCCCGACGACCAAGAGACCCAGTACTTC. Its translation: CASAPDDQETQYF.